The T cell receptor beta chain described here comes from a study of lymphopenia after photon versus proton radiotherapy. Findings and limits, study-wide: Relative stability marked proton patients; photon patients lost diversity and naive cells.

Method: immunoSEQ multiplex PCR; TCRdb's copy keeps in-frame clones and lacks some. The data show about 26,000 clones, with 75% to 90% seen just once and approximately 3.7% held by the top ten. As for this clone: No antigen is known for it.

V shed 6 bases and J 4 bases; nucleotides not matched to a gene: 6. This CDR3 comprises 14 residues. Germline values: CDR1 MNHEY, CDR2 SMNVEV (reference sequence). The sample here was peripheral blood, taken from a patient treated with photon-based radiotherapy. The V and J genes are TRBV27 and TRBJ1-2; 9 bases line up with TRBD1. The receptor comes from a woman in her 50s with pancreatic cancer. CDR3 in DNA: TGTGCCAGCAGGGACACAGGGGGCGCCTATGGCTACACCTTC. Amino acids: CASRDTGGAYGYTF.